The 10 T cell receptor beta chains below come from one sample, sequenced in a study of T cell responses to AZD1222 COVID-19 vaccine. The data were produced by immunoSEQ multiplex PCR, yet TCRdb's version contains in-frame clones alone and is incomplete. There are 95,000 to 150,000 clones in the sample; about 90% occur only once, and approximately 1.5% lies in the top ten. The sequencing here drew on peripheral blood, taken on day 0 of AZD1222 vaccination. Receptor source: an adult in good health.

J is TRBJ1-3 and V is TRBV10-3; no clear D. V lost 10 bases and J lost 3, with 10 bases in between. CDR3 length: 12 amino acids. The germline V gene encodes CDR1 ENHRY and CDR2 SYGVKD. CDR3 sequence: CATGSSGNTIYF. CDR3 DNA: TGTGCCACCGGCAGTAGTGGAAACACCATATATTTT.

The chain employs TRBV29-1 and TRBJ1-3; possibly TRBD1 for D (5 bases). The germline V gene encodes CDR1 SQVTM and CDR2 ANQGSEA. This CDR3 comprises 15 residues. The V gene lost 0 bases and the J gene lost 0 bases, with 9 bases spanning the gap. This CDR3 reads CSVEETAYSGNTIYF. Here the CDR3 DNA reads TGCAGCGTTGAAGAGACAGCATACTCTGGAAACACCATATATTTT.

The J gene is TRBJ2-3, the V gene TRBV7-9; tentative D call: TRBD2 (6 bases). The CDR3 contains 13 residues. V lost 3 bases and J lost 3, with 7 bases in between. Germline V gene sequence: CDR1 SEHNR, CDR2 FQNEAQ (reference sequence). This CDR3 reads CASSLGGTDTQYF. For the CDR3, the DNA is TGTGCCAGCAGCTTGGGGGGTACAGATACGCAGTATTTT.

The CDR3: CATRDRGNTQYF. CDR3 in DNA: TGTGCCACCCGGGACAGGGGTAATACGCAGTATTTT. The gene calls are TRBV2 and TRBJ2-3; 10 bases fit TRBD1. J lost 7 bases, V lost 10 bases, and 5 bases had no gene match. Germline CDR1 reads SNHLY; CDR2 reads FYNNEI. This CDR3 is built from 12 residues.

This chain joins TRBV25-1 and TRBJ2-1; D call uncertain. The germline V gene has CDR1 MGHDK and CDR2 SYGVNS. V dropped 6 bases and J dropped 3 bases, with 9 bases sitting between them. This CDR3 is 13 amino acids long. The CDR3 region is CASSFKLYNEQFF. In DNA, the CDR3 is TGTGCCAGCAGCTTTAAGCTCTACAATGAGCAGTTCTTC. Complete variable domain (other parts from reference TRBV25-1 and TRBJ2-1): EADIYQTPRYLVIGTGKKITLECSQTMGHDKMYWYQQDPGMELHLIHYSYGVNSTEKGDLSSESTVSRIRTEHFPLTLESARPSHTSQYLCASSFKLYNEQFFGPGTRLTVL.

This clone has a single count. CDR3: CASSQALGRGRGTEAFF. The CDR3 region has the DNA TGTGCCAGCAGCCAGGCCCTAGGACGGGGGAGGGGTACTGAAGCTTTCTTT. The chain combines TRBV3-1 (or the pseudogene TRBV3-2) with TRBJ1-1; D may be TRBD1 (5 bases). Germline CDR1 is LGHDT and CDR2 is YNNKEL (reference sequence). Deletions cut 3 bases from V and 5 bases from J, with 22 bases between. This CDR3 region has 17 residues.

The CDR3 protein is CASSRSEVKSSPLHF. As DNA, the CDR3 is TGCGCCAGCAGTCGGTCGGAGGTTAAGAGTTCACCCCTCCACTTT. The chain links TRBV23-1 to TRBJ1-6; D remains ambiguous. TRBV23-1 is annotated as an ORF whose role is uncertain. CDR3 length: 15 amino acids. V lost 4 bases, J lost 9 bases, and 16 bases lay in between.

This chain links TRBV18 with TRBJ2-5; D may correspond to TRBD1 or TRBD2 (5 bases each). Germline V gives CDR1 KGHSH, CDR2 LQKENI. V was cut by 0 bases and J by 5 bases, with 7 bases left in between. The length of the CDR3 is 13 residues. Here the CDR3 reads CASSPPGEETQYF. CDR3 nucleotide sequence: TGTGCCAGCTCACCACCAGGGGAGGAGACCCAGTACTTC.

V usage is TRBV19 and J usage is TRBJ2-7; possibly TRBD1 for D (7 bases). V dropped 1 base and J dropped 4 bases, with 11 bases sitting between them. CDR3 size: 14 residues. Germline assignment: CDR1 LNHDA and CDR2 SQIVND (reference sequence). The CDR3 region is CASSIGGTDYEQYF. CDR3 DNA: TGTGCCAGTAGTATAGGCGGGACAGATTACGAGCAGTACTTC. The full variable domain, rest sourced from reference TRBV19 and TRBJ2-7, is DGGITQSPKYLFRKEGQNVTLSCEQNLNHDAMYWYRQDPGQGLRLIYYSQIVNDFQKGDIAEGYSVSREKKESFPLTVTSAQKNPTAFYLCASSIGGTDYEQYFGPGTRLTVT.

The rearrangement links TRBV19 to TRBJ1-2; 7 bases are a match to TRBD1. The germline V gene encodes CDR1 LNHDA and CDR2 SQIVND (reference sequence). This CDR3 has 14 amino acids. J lost 8 bases, V lost 4 bases, and 10 bases had no gene match. The CDR3 region is CASSTGQAPGGYTF. DNA of the CDR3: TGTGCCAGTAGTACTGGACAGGCCCCTGGAGGCTACACCTTC.